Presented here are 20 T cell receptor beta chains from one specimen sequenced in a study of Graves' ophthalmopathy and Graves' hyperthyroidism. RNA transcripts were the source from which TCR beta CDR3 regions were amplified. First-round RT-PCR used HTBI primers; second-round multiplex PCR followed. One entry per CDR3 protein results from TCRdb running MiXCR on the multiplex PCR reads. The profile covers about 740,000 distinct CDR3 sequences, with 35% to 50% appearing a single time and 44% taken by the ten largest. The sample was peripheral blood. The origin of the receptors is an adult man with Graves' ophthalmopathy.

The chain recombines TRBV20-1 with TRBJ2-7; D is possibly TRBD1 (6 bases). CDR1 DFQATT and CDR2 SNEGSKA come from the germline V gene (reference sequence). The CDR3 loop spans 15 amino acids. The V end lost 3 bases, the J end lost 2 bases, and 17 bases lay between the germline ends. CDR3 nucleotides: TGCAGTGCTAGGGCCGGGACAACTATCACCTACGAGCAGTACTTC. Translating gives CSARAGTTITYEQYF.

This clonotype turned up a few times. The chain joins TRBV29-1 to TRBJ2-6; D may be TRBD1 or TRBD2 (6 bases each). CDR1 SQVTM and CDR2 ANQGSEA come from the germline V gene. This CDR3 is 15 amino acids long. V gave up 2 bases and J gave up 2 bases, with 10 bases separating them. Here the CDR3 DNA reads TGCAGCGTTGAAACTGGGGGGCCTGGGGCCAACGTCCTGACTTTC. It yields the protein CSVETGGPGANVLTF.

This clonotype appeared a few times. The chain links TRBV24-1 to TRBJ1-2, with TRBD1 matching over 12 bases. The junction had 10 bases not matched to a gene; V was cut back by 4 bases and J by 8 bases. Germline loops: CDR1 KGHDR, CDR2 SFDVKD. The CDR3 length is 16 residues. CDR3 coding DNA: TGTGCCACCAGTGACCCAGGGACAGGGGGCGCGCAGGGCTACACCTTC. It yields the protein CATSDPGTGGAQGYTF.

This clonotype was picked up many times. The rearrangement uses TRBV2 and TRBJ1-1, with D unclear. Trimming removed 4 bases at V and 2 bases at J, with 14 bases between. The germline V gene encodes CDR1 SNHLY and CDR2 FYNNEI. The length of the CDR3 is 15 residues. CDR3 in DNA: TGTGCCAGCAGTGCCCTCGACACCGGCAACACTGAAGCTTTCTTT. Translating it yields CASSALDTGNTEAFF. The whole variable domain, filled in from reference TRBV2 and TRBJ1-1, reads EPEVTQTPSHQVTQMGQEVILRCVPISNHLYFYWYRQILGQKVEFLVSFYNNEISEKSEIFDDQFSVERPDGSNFTLKIRSTKLEDSAMYFCASSALDTGNTEAFFGQGTRLTVV.

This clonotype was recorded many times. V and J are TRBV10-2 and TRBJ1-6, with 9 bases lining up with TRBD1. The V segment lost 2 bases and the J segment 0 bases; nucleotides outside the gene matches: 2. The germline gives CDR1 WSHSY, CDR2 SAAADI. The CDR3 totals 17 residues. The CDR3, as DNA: TGCGCCAGCAGTGAGGCGACAGGGGGCTCCTATAATTCACCCCTCCACTTT. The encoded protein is CASSEATGGSYNSPLHF.

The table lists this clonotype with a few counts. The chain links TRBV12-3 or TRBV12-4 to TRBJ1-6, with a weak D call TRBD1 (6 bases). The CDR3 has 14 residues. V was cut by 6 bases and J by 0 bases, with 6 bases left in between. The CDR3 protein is CASRDSSYNSPLHF. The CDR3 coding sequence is TGTGCCAGCAGGGACAGCTCCTATAATTCACCCCTCCACTTT.

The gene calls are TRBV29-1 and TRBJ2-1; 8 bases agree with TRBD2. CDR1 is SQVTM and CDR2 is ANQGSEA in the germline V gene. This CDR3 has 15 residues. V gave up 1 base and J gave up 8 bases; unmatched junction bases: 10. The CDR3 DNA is TGCAGCGTTGAAGGGAGGAGCGGGAGCGTCTATGAGCAGTTCTTC. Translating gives CSVEGRSGSVYEQFF.

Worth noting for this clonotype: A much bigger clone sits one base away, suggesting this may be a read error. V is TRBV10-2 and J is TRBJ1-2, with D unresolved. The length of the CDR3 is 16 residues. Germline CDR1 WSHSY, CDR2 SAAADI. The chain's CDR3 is CASRGGQDRKSYGHTF. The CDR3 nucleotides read TGCGCCAGCAGGGGCGGGCAGGACCGAAAGAGCTATGGCCACACCTTC.

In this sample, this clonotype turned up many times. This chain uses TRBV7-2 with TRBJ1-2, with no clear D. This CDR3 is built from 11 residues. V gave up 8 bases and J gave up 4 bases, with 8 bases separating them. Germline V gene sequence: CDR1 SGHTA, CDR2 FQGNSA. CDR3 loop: CASGAFYGYTF. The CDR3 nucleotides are TGTGCCAGCGGCGCATTCTATGGCTACACCTTC. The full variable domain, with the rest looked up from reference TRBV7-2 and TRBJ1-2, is GAGVSQSPSNKVTEKGKDVELRCDPISGHTALYWYRQSLGQGLEFLIYFQGNSAPDKSGLPSDRFSAERTGGSVSTLTIQRTQQEDSAVYLCASGAFYGYTFGSGTRLTVV.

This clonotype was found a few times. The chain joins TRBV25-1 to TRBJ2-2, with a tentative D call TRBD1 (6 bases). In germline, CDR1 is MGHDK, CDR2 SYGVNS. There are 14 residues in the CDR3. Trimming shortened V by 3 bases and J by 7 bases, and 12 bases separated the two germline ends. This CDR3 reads CASSDRTVGGELFF. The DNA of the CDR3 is TGTGCCAGCAGTGATAGGACAGTTGGCGGGGAGCTGTTTTTT.

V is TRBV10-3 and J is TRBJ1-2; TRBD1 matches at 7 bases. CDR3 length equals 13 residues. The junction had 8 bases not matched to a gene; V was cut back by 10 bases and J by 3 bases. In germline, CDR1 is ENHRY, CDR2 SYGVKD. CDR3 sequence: CATRTGIYYGYTF. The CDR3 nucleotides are TGTGCCACCCGGACAGGAATTTACTATGGCTACACCTTC.

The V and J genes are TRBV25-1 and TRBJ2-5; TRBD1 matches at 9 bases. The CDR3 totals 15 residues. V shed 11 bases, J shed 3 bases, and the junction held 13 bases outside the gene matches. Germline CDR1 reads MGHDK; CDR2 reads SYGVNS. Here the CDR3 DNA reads TGTGCCTGGACGATGCGGACAGGGGTGGAAGAGACCCAGTACTTC. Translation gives CAWTMRTGVEETQYF.

The chain's CDR3 is CASSPLGQGYTEAFF. Written as DNA, the CDR3 is TGTGCCAGCTCACCGTTAGGACAGGGGTATACTGAAGCTTTCTTT. The chain carries TRBV25-1 and TRBJ1-1; TRBD1 aligns across 9 bases. Germline CDR1 and CDR2: MGHDK and SYGVNS. V gave up 8 bases and J gave up 5 bases; unmatched junction bases: 12. CDR3 length: 15 residues.

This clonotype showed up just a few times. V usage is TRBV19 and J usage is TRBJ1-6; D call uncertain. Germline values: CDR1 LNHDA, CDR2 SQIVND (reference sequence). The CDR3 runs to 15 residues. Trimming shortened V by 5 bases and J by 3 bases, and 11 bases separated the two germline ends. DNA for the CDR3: TGTGCCAGTAGTCTAAGGACCGACTATAATTCACCCCTCCACTTT. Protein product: CASSLRTDYNSPLHF.

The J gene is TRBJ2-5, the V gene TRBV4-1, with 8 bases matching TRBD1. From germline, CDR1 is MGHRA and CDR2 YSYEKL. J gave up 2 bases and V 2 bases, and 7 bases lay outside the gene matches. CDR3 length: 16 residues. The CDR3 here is CASSQWGQVLQETQYF. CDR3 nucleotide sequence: TGCGCCAGCAGCCAATGGGGACAGGTCCTACAAGAGACCCAGTACTTC.

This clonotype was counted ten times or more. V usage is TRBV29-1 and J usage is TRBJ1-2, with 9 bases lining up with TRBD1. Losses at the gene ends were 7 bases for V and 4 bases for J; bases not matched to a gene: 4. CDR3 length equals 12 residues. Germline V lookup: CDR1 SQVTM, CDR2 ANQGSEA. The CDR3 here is CSGGTGSYGYTF. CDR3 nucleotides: TGCAGCGGAGGGACAGGGAGCTATGGCTACACCTTC. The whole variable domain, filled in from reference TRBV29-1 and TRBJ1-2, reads SAVISQKPSRDICQRGTSLTIQCQVDSQVTMMFWYRQQPGQSLTLIATANQGSEATYESGFVIDKFPISRPNLTFSTLTVSNMSPEDSSIYLCSGGTGSYGYTFGSGTRLTVV.

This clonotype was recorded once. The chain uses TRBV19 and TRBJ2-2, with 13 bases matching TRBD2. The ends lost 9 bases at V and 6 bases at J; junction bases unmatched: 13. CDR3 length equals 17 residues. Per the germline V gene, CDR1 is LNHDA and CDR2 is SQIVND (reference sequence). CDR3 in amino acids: CASSPPGLAGVAGELFF. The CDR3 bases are TGTGCCAGCAGCCCCCCAGGACTAGCGGGGGTCGCCGGGGAGCTGTTTTTT.

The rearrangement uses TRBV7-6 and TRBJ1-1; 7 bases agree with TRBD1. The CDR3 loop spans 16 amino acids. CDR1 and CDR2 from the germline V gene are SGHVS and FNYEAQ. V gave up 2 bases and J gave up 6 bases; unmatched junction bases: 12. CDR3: CASSLTRGQFIAEAFF. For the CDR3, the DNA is TGTGCCAGCAGCTTAACCCGGGGACAGTTTATCGCTGAAGCTTTCTTT.

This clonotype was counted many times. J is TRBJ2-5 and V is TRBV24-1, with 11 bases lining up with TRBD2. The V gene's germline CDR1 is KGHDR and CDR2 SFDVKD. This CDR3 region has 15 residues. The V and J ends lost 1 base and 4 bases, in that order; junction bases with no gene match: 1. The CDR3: CATSDFGLAGETQYF. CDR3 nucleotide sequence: TGTGCCACCAGTGATTTTGGACTAGCGGGAGAGACCCAGTACTTC.

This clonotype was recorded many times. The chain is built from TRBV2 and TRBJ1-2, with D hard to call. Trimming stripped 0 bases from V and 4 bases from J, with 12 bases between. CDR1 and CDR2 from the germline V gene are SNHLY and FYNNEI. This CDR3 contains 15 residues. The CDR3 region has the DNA TGTGCCAGCAGTGAAGCTGGCTCGCCGCCCTATGGCTACACCTTC. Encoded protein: CASSEAGSPPYGYTF. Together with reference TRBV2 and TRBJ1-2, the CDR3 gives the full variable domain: EPEVTQTPSHQVTQMGQEVILRCVPISNHLYFYWYRQILGQKVEFLVSFYNNEISEKSEIFDDQFSVERPDGSNFTLKIRSTKLEDSAMYFCASSEAGSPPYGYTFGSGTRLTVV.